These T cell receptor beta chains were read from a single sample in a study of cytomegalovirus exposure and HLA in healthy donors. Using immunoSEQ multiplex PCR, the repertoire was profiled, and TCRdb retains in-frame clones only, with some absent. Of 99,000 or so clones listed, about 80% are singletons. The source material was PBMCs. The receptors originated from a man between 60 and 70 years old in good health and CMV-seropositive. CDR3s include the opening cysteine and the closing phenylalanine or tryptophan. D genes are given only for firm matches. Where a row states a size, it is once, few, many or the class of an expanded clone; other rows omit it.

CDR3nt: TGTGCCAGCAGTTTCAGGGATTATCAGCCCCAGCATTTT; CDR3aa: CASSFRDYQPQHF; j_gene: TRBJ1-5; d_gene: -; abundance: -; len: 13; v_gene: TRBV28
CDR3nt: TGTGCCAGCAGCCAAGTTGCGGCTTATGGCTACACCTTC; CDR3aa: CASSQVAAYGYTF; j_gene: TRBJ1-2; d_gene: -; abundance: once; len: 13; v_gene: TRBV14
CDR3nt: TGTGCCAGCAGAGGGGACAGGGGGTTGGGAGAGACCCAGTACTTC; CDR3aa: CASRGDRGLGETQYF; j_gene: TRBJ2-5; d_gene: TRBD1; abundance: -; len: 15; v_gene: TRBV2
CDR3nt: TGTGCCAGCAGCCTCTGGCGGGGGAGCTACAATGAGCAGTTCTTC; CDR3aa: CASSLWRGSYNEQFF; j_gene: TRBJ2-1; d_gene: TRBD2; abundance: few; len: 15; v_gene: TRBV4-2
CDR3nt: TGCGCCAGCAGCTTGGCCCTGCAGGCCCAAGAGACCCAGTACTTC; CDR3aa: CASSLALQAQETQYF; j_gene: TRBJ2-5; d_gene: -; abundance: -; len: 15; v_gene: TRBV5-1
CDR3nt: TGTGCCAGCGGTTCAGGTGGAGCTTTCTTT; CDR3aa: CASGSGGAFF; j_gene: TRBJ1-1; d_gene: -; abundance: -; len: 10; v_gene: TRBV4-2
CDR3nt: TGTGCCAGCGGAACAGGGGTAGCGGGGGGGCGAGAGACCCAGTACTTC; CDR3aa: CASGTGVAGGRETQYF; j_gene: TRBJ2-5; d_gene: TRBD2; abundance: -; len: 16; v_gene: TRBV7-9
CDR3nt: TGTGCCAGCAGGGGGACAGGCCTTGGAAACACCATATATTTT; CDR3aa: CASRGTGLGNTIYF; j_gene: TRBJ1-3; d_gene: TRBD1; abundance: -; len: 14; v_gene: TRBV2
CDR3nt: TGCAGCGTTATCCCCGGGACAGTGAGCTATGGCTACACCTTC; CDR3aa: CSVIPGTVSYGYTF; j_gene: TRBJ1-2; d_gene: TRBD1; abundance: -; len: 14; v_gene: TRBV29-1
CDR3nt: TGTGCCAGCAACCCGGGACTAGCGGGGTCCGGTAGGCAGTTCTTC; CDR3aa: CASNPGLAGSGRQFF; j_gene: TRBJ2-1; d_gene: TRBD2; abundance: -; len: 15; v_gene: TRBV6-5
CDR3nt: TGCAGCGTTGAAAATGGTCAGGTGAACACTGAAGCTTTCTTT; CDR3aa: CSVENGQVNTEAFF; j_gene: TRBJ1-1; d_gene: -; abundance: -; len: 14; v_gene: TRBV29-1
CDR3nt: TGTGCCAGCAGCTTGGGTACAGGGAGGGCTAATGAAAAACTGTTTTTT; CDR3aa: CASSLGTGRANEKLFF; j_gene: TRBJ1-4; d_gene: -; abundance: few; len: 16; v_gene: TRBV5-5
CDR3nt: TGTGCCAGCAGTTTCCAGCGTTTGGGACAGACCTACGAGCAGTACTTC; CDR3aa: CASSFQRLGQTYEQYF; j_gene: TRBJ2-7; d_gene: TRBD1; abundance: -; len: 16; v_gene: TRBV13
CDR3nt: TGTGCCAGCAGCGGACGGGGGGGCGAGTTTAATAATTCACCCCTCCACTTT; CDR3aa: CASSGRGGEFNNSPLHF; j_gene: TRBJ1-6; d_gene: -; abundance: -; len: 17; v_gene: TRBV9
CDR3nt: TGTGCCAGCAGCTTAACCGGGGGGCGGTTGGGGGAGCAGTACTTC; CDR3aa: CASSLTGGRLGEQYF; j_gene: TRBJ2-7; d_gene: -; abundance: -; len: 15; v_gene: TRBV11-2
CDR3nt: TGCGCCAGCAGCCCAATTCGGGGCGGGGGCTACGAGCAGTACTTC; CDR3aa: CASSPIRGGGYEQYF; j_gene: TRBJ2-7; d_gene: TRBD2; abundance: -; len: 15; v_gene: TRBV5-1
CDR3nt: TGTGCCAGCAGTTATCTCCGGACTGGATCCGGGGAGCTGTTTTTT; CDR3aa: CASSYLRTGSGELFF; j_gene: TRBJ2-2; d_gene: -; abundance: -; len: 15; v_gene: TRBV6-5
CDR3nt: TGTGCCAGCAGTGAAACGAGACAGTCCAGCTCCTACGAGCAGTACTTC; CDR3aa: CASSETRQSSSYEQYF; j_gene: TRBJ2-7; d_gene: -; abundance: -; len: 16; v_gene: TRBV2
CDR3nt: TGTGCCAGCAGCCCTTTTCTGACAGGGAGAAACACCATATATTTT; CDR3aa: CASSPFLTGRNTIYF; j_gene: TRBJ1-3; d_gene: TRBD1; abundance: -; len: 15; v_gene: TRBV14
CDR3nt: TGTGCCAGCTCACCCCCAGGGGGTCCCCAGAAGAACACCATATATTTT; CDR3aa: CASSPPGGPQKNTIYF; j_gene: TRBJ1-3; d_gene: TRBD1; abundance: -; len: 16; v_gene: TRBV18
CDR3nt: TGTGCCAGCAGCTTAGGACTAGCGGAGTACGACGAGCAGTACTTC; CDR3aa: CASSLGLAEYDEQYF; j_gene: TRBJ2-7; d_gene: TRBD2; abundance: -; len: 15; v_gene: TRBV7-8
CDR3nt: TGTGCGTCTCAAGGGGCGGCCGTGGGTGGCTACACCTTC; CDR3aa: CASQGAAVGGYTF; j_gene: TRBJ1-2; d_gene: -; abundance: -; len: 13; v_gene: TRBV5-4
CDR3nt: TGTGCCAGTAGAAGGGAAGGCGGGCCTCCGAACGCTGAAGCTTTCTTT; CDR3aa: CASRREGGPPNAEAFF; j_gene: TRBJ1-1; d_gene: -; abundance: few; len: 16; v_gene: TRBV19
CDR3nt: TGTGCCAGCTCACCTCAACAGGGTACGAGCAATGAGCAGTTCTTC; CDR3aa: CASSPQQGTSNEQFF; j_gene: TRBJ2-1; d_gene: -; abundance: -; len: 15; v_gene: TRBV18
CDR3nt: TGTGCCTGGAGCGCACGGGCGGGGTACACTGAAGCTTTCTTT; CDR3aa: CAWSARAGYTEAFF; j_gene: TRBJ1-1; d_gene: -; abundance: -; len: 14; v_gene: TRBV30
CDR3nt: TGTGCCAGCAGCTTAGACCCAACAGGGGGAGTCGACGAGCAGTACTTC; CDR3aa: CASSLDPTGGVDEQYF; j_gene: TRBJ2-7; d_gene: TRBD1; abundance: -; len: 16; v_gene: TRBV7-6
CDR3nt: TGTGCCAGCAGCTTAAAGGGACTAGCGGGGGCCACCGGGGAGCTGTTTTTT; CDR3aa: CASSLKGLAGATGELFF; j_gene: TRBJ2-2; d_gene: TRBD2; abundance: -; len: 17; v_gene: TRBV7-2
CDR3nt: TGCAGCGTTGCCCCTCTCCCCACAGATACGCAGTATTTT; CDR3aa: CSVAPLPTDTQYF; j_gene: TRBJ2-3; d_gene: -; abundance: -; len: 13; v_gene: TRBV29-1
CDR3nt: TGTGCCAGCAGCGTATCCGGGAGCTCGGAGACCCAGTACTTC; CDR3aa: CASSVSGSSETQYF; j_gene: TRBJ2-5; d_gene: -; abundance: -; len: 14; v_gene: TRBV9
CDR3nt: TGTACCAGCAGCTTGGCAGGGACAGGGGGCGGCTACACCTTC; CDR3aa: CTSSLAGTGGGYTF; j_gene: TRBJ1-2; d_gene: TRBD1; abundance: -; len: 14; v_gene: TRBV5-4
CDR3nt: TGTGCCGTCCCCGGACAGGGGCTCTTCTACGAGCAGTACTTC; CDR3aa: CAVPGQGLFYEQYF; j_gene: TRBJ2-7; d_gene: TRBD1; abundance: -; len: 14; v_gene: TRBV6-1
CDR3nt: TGTGCCAGCAGCTTAGGTCGGGGGGCCTATGGCTACACCTTC; CDR3aa: CASSLGRGAYGYTF; j_gene: TRBJ1-2; d_gene: -; abundance: -; len: 14; v_gene: TRBV11-2
CDR3nt: TGTGCCAGCAGCTTAACAAGGCAGGGTGAAGCTTTCTTT; CDR3aa: CASSLTRQGEAFF; j_gene: TRBJ1-1; d_gene: -; abundance: -; len: 13; v_gene: TRBV11-2
CDR3nt: TGTGCCAGCAGCCTCGGGGGTGGAGATGGCTACACCTTC; CDR3aa: CASSLGGGDGYTF; j_gene: TRBJ1-2; d_gene: -; abundance: few; len: 13; v_gene: TRBV6-6
CDR3nt: TGTGCCAGCAGTTCATCGGGACAGGTGGATTACACCATATATTTT; CDR3aa: CASSSSGQVDYTIYF; j_gene: TRBJ1-3; d_gene: TRBD1; abundance: -; len: 15; v_gene: TRBV28
CDR3nt: TGTGCCAGCTCACTGGGACAGGGGGTACGAGGGAATCTACGGGAGCAGTACTTC; CDR3aa: CASSLGQGVRGNLREQYF; j_gene: TRBJ2-7; d_gene: TRBD1; abundance: -; len: 18; v_gene: TRBV18
CDR3nt: TGTGCCAGCAGCTTAGGACAGCCCTACGAGCAGTACTTC; CDR3aa: CASSLGQPYEQYF; j_gene: TRBJ2-7; d_gene: -; abundance: -; len: 13; v_gene: TRBV13
CDR3nt: TGCGCCAGCAGTCAAACTAAGACAGTTGAAGCTTTCTTT; CDR3aa: CASSQTKTVEAFF; j_gene: TRBJ1-1; d_gene: -; abundance: -; len: 13; v_gene: TRBV10-2
CDR3nt: TGCGCCAGCAGTCCCAAGACAGGGGGTATGGCCCAGCATTTT; CDR3aa: CASSPKTGGMAQHF; j_gene: TRBJ1-5; d_gene: TRBD1; abundance: -; len: 14; v_gene: TRBV23-1
CDR3nt: TGCGCCAGCAGTGAGCAGGGTGAGACCCAGTACTTC; CDR3aa: CASSEQGETQYF; j_gene: TRBJ2-5; d_gene: -; abundance: -; len: 12; v_gene: TRBV10-1
CDR3nt: TGTGCCAGCAGCTTGGACGGCGGGGGGTGGGAGACCCAGTACTTC; CDR3aa: CASSLDGGGWETQYF; j_gene: TRBJ2-5; d_gene: TRBD2; abundance: once; len: 15; v_gene: TRBV5-8
CDR3nt: TGTGCCAGCAGTTTCCACGGGACAGGGACAAGGGTCGAGCAGTACTTC; CDR3aa: CASSFHGTGTRVEQYF; j_gene: TRBJ2-7; d_gene: TRBD1; abundance: -; len: 16; v_gene: TRBV6-5
CDR3nt: TGTGCCAGCAAGGGACAGGGGGCTAATTCCTACGAGCAGTACTTC; CDR3aa: CASKGQGANSYEQYF; j_gene: TRBJ2-7; d_gene: TRBD1; abundance: -; len: 15; v_gene: TRBV6-5
CDR3nt: TGTGCCAGCAGCGCTAGCGGGGACTTCATCTACGAGCAGTACTTC; CDR3aa: CASSASGDFIYEQYF; j_gene: TRBJ2-7; d_gene: TRBD2; abundance: -; len: 15; v_gene: TRBV9
CDR3nt: TGTGCCAGCAGTGACGGGACTAGCGGGGGGGCAGATACGCAGTATTTT; CDR3aa: CASSDGTSGGADTQYF; j_gene: TRBJ2-3; d_gene: TRBD2; abundance: -; len: 16; v_gene: TRBV6-4
CDR3nt: TGTGCCAGCAGCTTGGCCGGGACAGTCTACGAGCAGTACTTC; CDR3aa: CASSLAGTVYEQYF; j_gene: TRBJ2-7; d_gene: TRBD1; abundance: -; len: 14; v_gene: TRBV5-8
CDR3nt: TGTGCCAGCAGCTTAACGTGGGGGGTGACCGGGGAGCTGTTTTTT; CDR3aa: CASSLTWGVTGELFF; j_gene: TRBJ2-2; d_gene: -; abundance: once; len: 15; v_gene: TRBV11-2
CDR3nt: TGCGCCAGCAGCTTGGACGGGAAAGGCTACACCTTC; CDR3aa: CASSLDGKGYTF; j_gene: TRBJ1-2; d_gene: -; abundance: -; len: 12; v_gene: TRBV5-1
CDR3nt: TGTGCCTGGAGTCGAGGGACAGGGAACCAGCCCCAGCATTTT; CDR3aa: CAWSRGTGNQPQHF; j_gene: TRBJ1-5; d_gene: TRBD1; abundance: once; len: 14; v_gene: TRBV30
CDR3nt: TGCGCCAGCAGCGAGGGACTAGCCCCCGATACGCAGTATTTT; CDR3aa: CASSEGLAPDTQYF; j_gene: TRBJ2-3; d_gene: TRBD2; abundance: -; len: 14; v_gene: TRBV5-1
CDR3nt: TGTGCCATCAGTGGGGGACAGGGGGCGCGTTACGAGCAGTACTTC; CDR3aa: CAISGGQGARYEQYF; j_gene: TRBJ2-7; d_gene: TRBD1; abundance: -; len: 15; v_gene: TRBV10-3
CDR3nt: TGCGCCAGCAGCCAAGATTTCCCGGGGGGGGGTGAGCAGTTCTTC; CDR3aa: CASSQDFPGGGEQFF; j_gene: TRBJ2-1; d_gene: TRBD2; abundance: few; len: 15; v_gene: TRBV4-3
CDR3nt: TGTGCCAGCAGAAAAGATACAGGGTATAACACTGAAGCTTTCTTT; CDR3aa: CASRKDTGYNTEAFF; j_gene: TRBJ1-1; d_gene: -; abundance: -; len: 15; v_gene: TRBV28
CDR3nt: TGTGCCAGTTCCGCGGGGCAATTGAACACTGAAGCTTTCTTT; CDR3aa: CASSAGQLNTEAFF; j_gene: TRBJ1-1; d_gene: -; abundance: -; len: 14; v_gene: TRBV27
CDR3nt: TGTGCCAGCACGAACCAGGGGGTTACTGAAGCTTTCTTT; CDR3aa: CASTNQGVTEAFF; j_gene: TRBJ1-1; d_gene: TRBD1; abundance: -; len: 13; v_gene: TRBV2
CDR3nt: TGTGCCAGTAAGGACCCACAGGGGAACACTGAAGCTTTCTTT; CDR3aa: CASKDPQGNTEAFF; j_gene: TRBJ1-1; d_gene: -; abundance: -; len: 14; v_gene: TRBV19
CDR3nt: TGTGCCAGCAGTTTGCCGGGCACAGATACGCAGTATTTT; CDR3aa: CASSLPGTDTQYF; j_gene: TRBJ2-3; d_gene: -; abundance: -; len: 13; v_gene: TRBV6-4
CDR3nt: TGTGCCAGCAGTCTAGGACACCTCTACGAGCAGTACTTC; CDR3aa: CASSLGHLYEQYF; j_gene: TRBJ2-7; d_gene: -; abundance: -; len: 13; v_gene: TRBV6-1
CDR3nt: TGTGCCAGCAGCCCCGGACGGGGGGCCAAAAACATTCAGTACTTC; CDR3aa: CASSPGRGAKNIQYF; j_gene: TRBJ2-4; d_gene: -; abundance: -; len: 15; v_gene: TRBV7-6